These T cell receptor beta chains were read from a single sample in a study of identifying expanded T cells in peripheral blood. Sequencing used immunoSEQ multiplex PCR; TCRdb keeps in-frame clones, though not all of them. The repertoire includes fewer than 110,000 clones, around nine tenths of them detected once, and about a sixth sits in the top ten. The sequenced sample consisted of blood. The receptors come from a person between 18 and 75 years old in good health. Both conserved end residues are part of each CDR3. Fields, in order: V gene, J gene, D gene, clone size, CDR3 protein, CDR3 DNA. The D gene is left open where the match is weak. Part of the rows lack a size; the others show once, few, many or a class for expanded clones.

v_gene: TRBV9
j_gene: TRBJ1-1
d_gene: -
abundance: once
CDR3aa: CASSSRPNWAEAFF
CDR3nt: TGTGCCAGCAGCTCCCGGCCGAATTGGGCTGAGGCTTTCTTT

v_gene: TRBV2
j_gene: TRBJ1-2
d_gene: TRBD1
abundance: few
CDR3aa: CASSDRGYGYTF
CDR3nt: TGTGCCAGCAGTGACAGGGGGTATGGCTACACCTTC

v_gene: TRBV9
j_gene: TRBJ1-1
d_gene: -
abundance: -
CDR3aa: CASSPRRGEAFF
CDR3nt: TGTGCCAGCAGCCCTCGGAGGGGAGAAGCTTTCTTT

v_gene: TRBV11-3
j_gene: TRBJ2-1
d_gene: TRBD2
abundance: -
CDR3aa: CASSLGPPMGLAFSDEQFF
CDR3nt: TGTGCCAGCAGCTTAGGTCCCCCAATGGGACTAGCTTTCTCGGATGAGCAGTTCTTC

v_gene: TRBV19
j_gene: TRBJ1-6
d_gene: -
abundance: -
CDR3aa: CASSIFGQASYNSPLHF
CDR3nt: TGTGCCAGTAGTATTTTCGGTCAAGCTTCTTATAATTCACCCCTCCACTTT

v_gene: TRBV7-2
j_gene: TRBJ2-5
d_gene: -
abundance: -
CDR3aa: CASSLVAPTETQYF
CDR3nt: TGTGCCAGCAGCTTAGTGGCCCCGACAGAGACCCAGTACTTC

v_gene: TRBV7-2
j_gene: TRBJ2-3
d_gene: -
abundance: -
CDR3aa: CASSLTDWATQYF
CDR3nt: TGTGCCAGCAGCCTGACCGATTGGGCTACGCAGTATTTT

v_gene: TRBV6-5
j_gene: TRBJ1-6
d_gene: -
abundance: -
CDR3aa: CASSYRAINSPLHF
CDR3nt: TGTGCCAGCAGTTACAGGGCTATAAATTCACCCCTCCACTTT

v_gene: TRBV7-9
j_gene: TRBJ2-7
d_gene: TRBD2
abundance: -
CDR3aa: CASSPWGGTTYEQYF
CDR3nt: TGTGCCAGCAGCCCATGGGGAGGGACCACCTACGAGCAGTACTTC

v_gene: TRBV7-2
j_gene: TRBJ1-2
d_gene: -
abundance: -
CDR3aa: CASSQTLLGLTYGYTF
CDR3nt: TGTGCCAGCAGCCAAACCCTACTGGGCCTGACCTATGGCTACACCTTC

v_gene: TRBV10-3
j_gene: TRBJ2-7
d_gene: TRBD2
abundance: -
CDR3aa: CAIKSELAGAEQYF
CDR3nt: TGTGCCATCAAATCCGAACTAGCGGGGGCCGAGCAGTACTTC

v_gene: TRBV6-4
j_gene: TRBJ1-2
d_gene: TRBD1
abundance: -
CDR3aa: CASSPRTGINYGYTF
CDR3nt: TGTGCCAGCAGTCCTAGGACAGGGATTAACTATGGCTACACCTTC

v_gene: TRBV28
j_gene: TRBJ1-1
d_gene: -
abundance: few
CDR3aa: CAAALMNTEAFF
CDR3nt: TGTGCCGCGGCCCTCATGAACACTGAAGCTTTCTTT

v_gene: TRBV13
j_gene: TRBJ2-3
d_gene: TRBD2
abundance: -
CDR3aa: CASSFYLTSGGSTDTQYF
CDR3nt: TGTGCCAGCAGCTTCTATCTGACTAGCGGGGGCTCGACAGATACGCAGTATTTT

v_gene: TRBV7-2
j_gene: TRBJ1-1
d_gene: -
abundance: few
CDR3aa: CASSLQGELNTEAFF
CDR3nt: TGTGCCAGCAGCCTACAGGGAGAGTTGAACACTGAAGCTTTCTTT

v_gene: TRBV10-3
j_gene: TRBJ2-1
d_gene: -
abundance: -
CDR3aa: CAIRGRAEYNEQFF
CDR3nt: TGTGCCATCAGGGGAAGGGCCGAGTACAATGAGCAGTTCTTC

v_gene: TRBV13
j_gene: TRBJ2-4
d_gene: TRBD2
abundance: -
CDR3aa: CASSLQASGGENIQYF
CDR3nt: TGTGCCAGCAGCTTACAGGCTAGCGGGGGGGAAAACATTCAGTACTTC

v_gene: TRBV6-5
j_gene: TRBJ1-1
d_gene: -
abundance: -
CDR3aa: CASRGGWGTNAEAFF
CDR3nt: TGTGCCAGCCGTGGGGGGTGGGGGACCAACGCTGAAGCTTTCTTT

v_gene: TRBV5-6
j_gene: TRBJ1-6
d_gene: -
abundance: -
CDR3aa: CASSLEDGRRSPLHF
CDR3nt: TGTGCCAGCAGCTTAGAGGACGGCAGGAGATCACCCCTCCACTTT

v_gene: TRBV7-6
j_gene: TRBJ2-7
d_gene: TRBD1
abundance: -
CDR3aa: CASSLGQGAYEQYF
CDR3nt: TGTGCCAGCAGCCTCGGACAGGGGGCTTACGAGCAGTACTTC

v_gene: TRBV6-6
j_gene: TRBJ1-5
d_gene: -
abundance: -
CDR3aa: CASKNNGLPRRQPQHF
CDR3nt: TGTGCCAGCAAAAACAACGGACTTCCCCGGCGTCAGCCCCAGCATTTT

v_gene: TRBV4-2
j_gene: TRBJ2-7
d_gene: -
abundance: once
CDR3aa: CASSQVGGSGANEQYF
CDR3nt: TGTGCCAGCAGCCAAGTCGGAGGGTCTGGGGCCAACGAGCAGTACTTC

v_gene: TRBV6-5
j_gene: TRBJ2-3
d_gene: TRBD2
abundance: -
CDR3aa: CASGYRLAGGTDTQYF
CDR3nt: TGTGCCAGCGGTTACCGACTAGCGGGGGGCACAGATACGCAGTATTTT

v_gene: TRBV18
j_gene: TRBJ2-2
d_gene: -
abundance: -
CDR3aa: CASSGGQADTGELFF
CDR3nt: TGTGCCAGCTCAGGGGGCCAGGCCGACACCGGGGAGCTGTTTTTT

v_gene: TRBV29-1
j_gene: TRBJ2-3
d_gene: -
abundance: -
CDR3aa: CSVDPGLTDTQYF
CDR3nt: TGCAGCGTTGATCCCGGATTGACAGATACGCAGTATTTT

v_gene: TRBV7-2
j_gene: TRBJ1-3
d_gene: TRBD1
abundance: -
CDR3aa: CASSSGTGRFGNTIYF
CDR3nt: TGTGCCAGCAGTTCCGGGACAGGGAGGTTCGGAAACACCATATATTTT

v_gene: TRBV6-4
j_gene: TRBJ1-5
d_gene: -
abundance: -
CDR3aa: CASRTAGPGNQPQHF
CDR3nt: TGTGCCAGCAGAACCGCAGGTCCGGGCAATCAGCCCCAGCATTTT

v_gene: TRBV7-9
j_gene: TRBJ1-1
d_gene: -
abundance: -
CDR3aa: CASRAEGTEAFF
CDR3nt: TGTGCCAGCAGGGCCGAGGGGACTGAAGCTTTCTTT

v_gene: TRBV15
j_gene: TRBJ2-3
d_gene: -
abundance: -
CDR3aa: CATSRGVIRDRTDTQYF
CDR3nt: TGTGCCACCAGCAGAGGAGTAATTCGGGACCGCACAGATACGCAGTATTTT